This TCR beta chain was captured by sequencing in a study of blood T cell repertoires in COVID-19. Study at large: Italy, Spain and the United States were the sources of the convalescent and acute COVID-19 samples. The analysed material was cDNA or gDNA that came from T cells, B-cell-depleted T cells, or PBMCs.

As processed by the authors: Amplifying reference gene primers gave estimates of nucleated cell counts. Assay used: immunoSEQ multiplex PCR; TCRdb lists only in-frame clones, some missing. V and J calls and clone size come straight from that table; D and trimming were deduced from the DNA. Counted here are hundreds of thousands of clones, 89% occurring once; the ten biggest clones make up around 2.8%. The Seattle patients joined while their infection was active and were tracked longitudinally afterward. This clone was picked up a small number of times. From germline, CDR1 is MNHEY and CDR2 SVGAGI. CDR3 length equals 15 residues. Trimming cost V 6 bases and J 5 bases; bases outside gene matches: 8.

This chain links TRBV6-5 with TRBJ1-5; 9 bases are a match to TRBD1. Material for sequencing was peripheral blood. The sequence was obtained from a woman aged 25 to 39 with COVID-19, enrolled during active disease. CDR3 coding DNA: TGTGCCAGCAGCCGGGGACAGGGTAAACATCAGCCCCAGCATTTT. This encodes CASSRGQGKHQPQHF.